The 29 T cell receptor beta chains listed next were all sequenced from one sample in a study of response to subunit inactivated influenza vaccine. TCRdb recomputed calls from the RT-PCR reads with MiXCR, one row per CDR3 protein. The sample includes about 300,000 distinct CDR3 sequences, approximately 23% of them seen just once. The specimen comprised PBMCs from blood, sampled 21 months after vaccination. The source of these receptors is a man aged 50 to 69 who received an inactivated influenza vaccine.

The chain carries TRBV28 and TRBJ2-7; TRBD1 agrees at 11 bases. V was clipped by 5 bases and J by 5 bases; unmatched bases: 8. The CDR3 totals 15 residues. Germline CDR1 is MDHEN and CDR2 is SYDVKM. The CDR3 loop reads CASSVPGQGADEQYF. The CDR3 bases are TGTGCCAGCAGTGTGCCCGGACAGGGGGCGGACGAGCAGTACTTC.

The chain couples TRBV28 to TRBJ1-2, with a weak D call TRBD1 (5 bases). Trimming pared 2 bases from V and 4 bases from J, leaving 14 bases between. The V gene's germline CDR1 is MDHEN and CDR2 SYDVKM. The CDR3 covers 15 residues. As DNA, the CDR3 is TGTGCCAGCAGTTTACCCCTGACAGCTAGCTATGGCTACACCTTC. Translation gives CASSLPLTASYGYTF.

The rearrangement links TRBV10-3 to TRBJ1-2; 7 bases align to TRBD1. Trimming removed 6 bases from V and 4 bases from J; junction bases left unmatched: 8. CDR1 is ENHRY, CDR2 SYGVKD, per germline. The CDR3 spans 14 residues. DNA of the CDR3: TGTGCCATCAGACCCGACAGGGTCGGCTATGGCTACACCTTC. It yields the protein CAIRPDRVGYGYTF.

The V and J genes are TRBV6-2 or TRBV6-3 and TRBJ2-3; 7 bases match TRBD2. After removal of 6 bases from V and 1 base from J, the junction contained 22 bases not matched to a gene. The CDR3 has 20 residues. Germline values: CDR1 MNHEY, CDR2 SVGEGT. CDR3 sequence (DNA): TGTGCCAGCAGACATCTTACGCCAGGGCAATCGGCGGGGGGCACAGATACGCAGTATTTT. Translation gives CASRHLTPGQSAGGTDTQYF.

This clonotype was seen many times. The V gene is TRBV29-1, the J gene TRBJ1-2; D call uncertain. The CDR3 contains 11 residues. V was pared by 0 bases and J by 8 bases, with 7 bases between. The V gene's germline CDR1 is SQVTM and CDR2 ANQGSEA. The CDR3 DNA reads TGCAGCGTTGAAGAGGGGTCCGGCTACACCTTC. It specifies CSVEEGSGYTF.

A few counts support this clonotype. V gene TRBV20-1 combines with J gene TRBJ2-1; 11 nucleotides agree with TRBD2. The CDR3 loop spans 16 amino acids. Germline values: CDR1 DFQATT, CDR2 SNEGSKA (reference sequence). V was clipped by 3 bases and J by 6 bases; unmatched bases: 10. The CDR3 sequence: CSARRLTSGSLNEQFF. CDR3 sequence (DNA): TGCAGTGCTAGGCGACTAACTAGCGGGAGCCTCAATGAGCAGTTCTTC.

This sequence joins TRBV6-1 and TRBJ2-3; no clear D gene. The CDR3 sequence is 13 residues long. The germline V gene encodes CDR1 MNHNS and CDR2 SASEGT. V lost 6 bases to trimming and J lost 3 bases, with 10 bases between them. CDR3 protein: CASRGTLTDTQYF. DNA for the CDR3: TGTGCCAGCAGAGGCACCTTAACAGATACGCAGTATTTT.

This clonotype was recorded a few times. The gene calls are TRBV7-9 and TRBJ1-4; D not certain. The CDR3 has 13 amino acids. Germline assignment: CDR1 SEHNR and CDR2 FQNEAQ (reference sequence). The V end was cut by 5 bases, the J end by 4 bases, with 8 bases between. CDR3 sequence (DNA): TGTGCCAGCAGCCGTGGGTTTAATGAAAAACTGTTTTTT. Translated: CASSRGFNEKLFF. Full variable domain (rest looked up from reference TRBV7-9 and TRBJ1-4): DTGVSQNPRHKITKRGQNVTFRCDPISEHNRLYWYRQTLGQGPEFLTYFQNEAQLEKSRLLSDRFSAERPKGSFSTLEIQRTEQGDSAMYLCASSRGFNEKLFFGSGTQLSVL.

This clonotype was found a few times. Compared with germline, one end of the junction differs, possibly owing to a read error. The chain is built from TRBV6-7 and TRBJ2-7, with no clear D. TRBV6-7 is noted as an ORF with a role that remains uncertain. The CDR3 sequence is 8 residues long. DNA for the CDR3: TGTGCCAGCAGTTCGTCACGCTTC. It specifies CASSSSRF.

The chain has TRBV27 and TRBJ2-6, with 7 bases that match TRBD1. CDR3 length equals 18 residues. Germline-derived CDR1 and CDR2 are MNHEY and SMNVEV (reference sequence). V lost 5 bases to trimming and J lost 0 bases; unmatched junction nucleotides: 10. For the CDR3, the DNA is TGTGCCAGCAGTACCAGGGGGACACGATTCTCTGGGGCCAACGTCCTGACTTTC. Translated: CASSTRGTRFSGANVLTF.

This clonotype was picked up a small number of times. The chain couples TRBV20-1 to TRBJ1-5, with a weak D call TRBD1 (6 bases). V was clipped by 2 bases and J by 4 bases, with 15 bases between them. CDR1 DFQATT and CDR2 SNEGSKA come from the germline V gene (reference sequence). The CDR3 has 15 amino acids. This CDR3 reads CSARTAGALNQPQHF. In nucleotides, the CDR3 is TGCAGTGCTAGAACTGCAGGGGCGCTTAATCAGCCCCAGCATTTT.

The J gene is TRBJ1-3, the V gene TRBV15; D remains ambiguous. Germline lookup yields CDR1 LNHNV and CDR2 YYDKDF (reference sequence). CDR3 size: 15 residues. V lost 1 base to trimming and J lost 0 bases, with 7 bases between them. For the CDR3, the DNA is TGTGCCACCAGCAGAGGGAAGAACTCTGGAAACACCATATATTTT. Translating gives CATSRGKNSGNTIYF.

The chain carries TRBV3-1 and TRBJ1-2; TRBD1 matches at 9 bases. CDR1 LGHDT and CDR2 YNNKEL come from the germline V gene (reference sequence). V lost 4 bases and J lost 7; bases outside the gene matches: 7. The CDR3 spans 14 residues. This CDR3 reads CASSLQDRGAGYTF. CDR3 nucleotides: TGTGCCAGCAGCCTACAGGACAGGGGTGCTGGCTACACCTTC.

The sample holds many counts of this clonotype. The chain recombines TRBV5-1 with TRBJ1-4; TRBD1 is a possible D gene (6 bases). The CDR3 runs 16 residues. CDR1 SGHRS and CDR2 YFSETQ come from the germline V gene. V was pared by 0 bases and J by 8 bases, with 17 bases between. DNA for the CDR3: TGCGCCAGCAGCTTGGTGGGCCGGGACAATTCCGAAAAACTGTTTTTT. It yields the protein CASSLVGRDNSEKLFF.

The rearrangement links TRBV28 to TRBJ2-7, with TRBD1 matching over 7 bases. Germline lookup yields CDR1 MDHEN and CDR2 SYDVKM. The ends lost 6 bases at V and 0 bases at J; junction bases unmatched: 11. CDR3 length: 16 residues. The CDR3 DNA is TGTGCCAGCAGCCCCAACAGGGGTCCAAACTCCTACGAGCAGTACTTC. Translation gives CASSPNRGPNSYEQYF.

The J gene is TRBJ1-5, the V gene TRBV5-5; TRBD1 is a possible D gene (6 bases). The CDR3 runs to 15 residues. Germline CDR1 SGHKS, CDR2 YYEKEE (reference sequence). The V end lost 4 bases, the J end lost 6 bases, and 17 bases lay between the germline ends. The CDR3 reads CASSQGTSGGQPQHF. The CDR3 DNA is TGTGCCAGCAGCCAGGGGACGAGCGGCGGTCAGCCCCAGCATTTT.

The chain uses TRBV10-3 and TRBJ1-1, with D perhaps TRBD1 (5 bases). The CDR3 length is 13 residues. V lost 11 bases to trimming and J lost 0 bases, with 13 bases between them. CDR1 and CDR2 (germline): ENHRY, SYGVKD. The CDR3 DNA reads TGTGCCTCACTTGGGGCCTTGAACACTGAAGCTTTCTTT. Its translation is CASLGALNTEAFF.

This clonotype was seen many times. This chain uses TRBV6-1 with TRBJ1-2; possible D gene TRBD1, 5 bases. The CDR3 loop spans 13 amino acids. The V end was cut by 8 bases, the J end by 4 bases, with 14 bases between. Germline assignment: CDR1 MNHNS and CDR2 SASEGT. DNA of the CDR3: TGTGCCAGCGGGACCCAGGGTACCTATGGCTACACCTTC. Translating gives CASGTQGTYGYTF.

This clonotype has more than one count but fewer than ten. The chain uses TRBV4-1 and TRBJ2-7; weak D call: TRBD2 (6 bases). Germline CDR1 MGHRA, CDR2 YSYEKL. V dropped 0 bases and J dropped 0 bases, with 9 bases sitting between them. CDR3 length equals 15 residues. CDR3 protein: CASSQDPGGSYEQYF. The CDR3 nucleotides are TGCGCCAGCAGCCAAGACCCCGGGGGCTCCTACGAGCAGTACTTC.

The rearrangement links TRBV6-1 to TRBJ2-1; D is undetermined. Trimming pared 6 bases from V and 3 bases from J, leaving 9 bases between. CDR3 size: 13 residues. Germline assignment: CDR1 MNHNS and CDR2 SASEGT. The CDR3 DNA is TGTGCCAGCAGGGAGTTAGGCTACAATGAGCAGTTCTTC. This sequence encodes CASRELGYNEQFF.

The sample holds many counts of this clonotype. The chain carries TRBV5-1 and TRBJ1-1, with TRBD1 matching over 8 bases. CDR3 size: 15 residues. V lost 2 bases, J lost 5 bases, and 8 bases stayed unmatched. Germline CDR1 and CDR2: SGHRS and YFSETQ. The CDR3 DNA reads TGCGCCAGCAGCTTCCTGGACAGGGCAAGAACTGAAGCTTTCTTT. This codes for CASSFLDRARTEAFF.

In this sample, this clonotype turned up a few times. This chain uses TRBV24-1 with TRBJ2-5; D is undetermined. The V end lost 3 bases, the J end lost 0 bases, and 7 bases lay between the germline ends. The germline V gene has CDR1 KGHDR and CDR2 SFDVKD. This CDR3 comprises 14 residues. The CDR3 sequence is CATSDPRHQETQYF. CDR3 sequence (DNA): TGTGCCACCAGTGATCCGAGACACCAAGAGACCCAGTACTTC.

The chain combines TRBV4-3 with TRBJ1-1; 7 bases match TRBD1. CDR3 length equals 15 residues. The germline V gene encodes CDR1 LGHNA and CDR2 YSLEER. V gave up 4 bases and J gave up 0 bases; unmatched junction bases: 5. The CDR3 region has the DNA TGCGCCAGCAGCCGACAGGGTAACATGAACACTGAAGCTTTCTTT. This sequence encodes CASSRQGNMNTEAFF.

This clonotype was observed a handful of times. This CDR3 reads CSAQGTDNEKLFF. In DNA, the CDR3 is TGCAGTGCACAGGGGACAGATAATGAAAAACTGTTTTTT. This chain uses TRBV20-1 with TRBJ1-4; 7 bases are a match to TRBD1. Germline values: CDR1 DFQATT, CDR2 SNEGSKA (reference sequence). Unmatched junction bases numbered 5, after V lost 6 bases and J lost 4 bases. The CDR3 is 13 residues long.

This clonotype was seen ten or more times. The gene calls are TRBV28 and TRBJ2-2, with 12 bases identical to TRBD2. The CDR3 length is 18 residues. With 5 bases clipped from V and 0 bases from J, the junction kept 7 bases outside the gene matches. Germline V gene lookup returns CDR1 MDHEN and CDR2 SYDVKM. In nucleotides, the CDR3 is TGTGCCAGCAGTCCAGGACTAGCGGGAAGATCGAACACCGGGGAGCTGTTTTTT. Translated: CASSPGLAGRSNTGELFF.

Only a few counts were recorded for this clonotype. CDR3 coding DNA: TGCGCCAGCAGACTTGGGTCCGGACAGGGACAAGCTTTCTTT. Protein sequence: CASRLGSGQGQAFF. This chain uses TRBV5-1 with TRBJ1-1; 8 positions match TRBD1. Per the germline V gene, CDR1 is SGHRS and CDR2 is YFSETQ. Unmatched junction bases numbered 12, after V lost 5 bases and J lost 9 bases. The CDR3 extends over 14 amino acids.

This rearrangement joins TRBV20-1 to TRBJ1-2; the D gene is possibly TRBD1 (6 bases). CDR3 length equals 12 residues. V gave up 7 bases and J gave up 6 bases, with 15 bases separating them. CDR1 and CDR2 from the germline V gene are DFQATT and SNEGSKA (reference sequence). This chain's CDR3 is CSVGRGDDGYTF. Written as DNA, the CDR3 is TGCAGTGTCGGTAGGGGGGACGATGGCTACACCTTC.

In this sample, this clonotype turned up many times. The chain links TRBV28 to TRBJ1-3; a possible D gene is TRBD1 (6 bases). Germline V gene sequence: CDR1 MDHEN, CDR2 SYDVKM. The V end was cut by 2 bases, the J end by 8 bases, with 13 bases between. The length of the CDR3 is 14 residues. CDR3 in DNA: TGTGCCAGCAGTTTAATGGGGGCACCGGACACCATATATTTT. This gives the protein CASSLMGAPDTIYF.

This clonotype was observed a handful of times. The chain links TRBV20-1 to TRBJ1-2; TRBD1 matches 9 bases. The CDR3 extends over 16 amino acids. The J segment lost 4 bases and the V segment lost 2 bases, leaving 11 bases of the junction unmatched. Germline-derived CDR1 and CDR2 are DFQATT and SNEGSKA (reference sequence). Written as DNA, the CDR3 is TGCAGTGCTAGAACAACCGGACAGGGGAGAGGCTATGGCTACACCTTC. Encoded protein: CSARTTGQGRGYGYTF.